A selection of T cell receptor beta chains follows, all from one sample in a study of read filtering for tumor transcriptome and immune sequencing. TCRdb itself ran the reads through MiXCR, one entry per CDR3 protein. The sample records some 140,000 distinct CDR3 sequences, around 13% being singletons. Sample: a population of CD138-negative cells sorted from bone marrow. All receptors come from a donor aged 40 or over with multiple myeloma. Each CDR3 is given with its conserved first and last residue. The D gene is left open where the match is weak. Some rows mark clone size as missing; the rest say once, few, many or name a class of expanded clone.

CDR3 DNA: TGTGCCACCACAAGGGGAGCGGGGGCATTTCGCGAGCAGTACTTC
CDR3 protein: CATTRGAGAFREQYF
clone size: -
J gene: TRBJ2-7
V gene: TRBV12-3/TRBV12-4
D gene: TRBD2
CDR3 length: 15

CDR3 DNA: TGTGCCAGCAGTTCAGGACTAGTCTACAATGAGCAGTTCTTC
CDR3 protein: CASSSGLVYNEQFF
clone size: many
J gene: TRBJ2-1
V gene: TRBV27
D gene: TRBD2
CDR3 length: 14

CDR3 DNA: TGTGCCAGCAGTTATAAGGGGACAAATGCGGAGACCCAGTACTTC
CDR3 protein: CASSYKGTNAETQYF
clone size: -
J gene: TRBJ2-5
V gene: TRBV11-3
D gene: -
CDR3 length: 15

CDR3 DNA: TGTGCCTGGAGTGTAATGGGTTCTGACTCACCCCTCCACTTT
CDR3 protein: CAWSVMGSDSPLHF
clone size: many
J gene: TRBJ1-6
V gene: TRBV30
D gene: -
CDR3 length: 14

CDR3 DNA: TGTGCCAGTAGTATAGGCGGATATGAAGCTTTCTTT
CDR3 protein: CASSIGGYEAFF
clone size: many
J gene: TRBJ1-1
V gene: TRBV19
D gene: -
CDR3 length: 12

CDR3 DNA: TGTGCCAGCAGTTACTCAGGACTAGCGGGAGTCCAAGAGACCCAGTACTTC
CDR3 protein: CASSYSGLAGVQETQYF
clone size: many
J gene: TRBJ2-5
V gene: TRBV6-2/TRBV6-3
D gene: TRBD2
CDR3 length: 17

CDR3 DNA: TGCGCCAGCAGCCAAGAATGGGGGCTTTACGAGCAGTACTTC
CDR3 protein: CASSQEWGLYEQYF
clone size: many
J gene: TRBJ2-7
V gene: TRBV4-3
D gene: -
CDR3 length: 14

CDR3 DNA: TGTGCCAGCAGTCCAACAGGGGGTATAAGAGAGGCCCAGTACTTC
CDR3 protein: CASSPTGGIREAQYF
clone size: many
J gene: TRBJ2-5
V gene: TRBV6-2/TRBV6-3
D gene: TRBD1
CDR3 length: 15

CDR3 DNA: TGTGCCTGGAGCTCGGCGGGAACACAAGAGACCCAGTACTTC
CDR3 protein: CAWSSAGTQETQYF
clone size: -
J gene: TRBJ2-5
V gene: TRBV30
D gene: -
CDR3 length: 14

CDR3 DNA: TGCGCCAGCAGCCATCCCCGGGACGGCAATGCGCAAGAGACCCAGTACTTC
CDR3 protein: CASSHPRDGNAQETQYF
clone size: many
J gene: TRBJ2-5
V gene: TRBV4-1
D gene: -
CDR3 length: 17

CDR3 DNA: TGCGCCAGCAGCCTCCACGTGGGGGGGGGTCTAGCGGGCAATGAGCAGTTCTTC
CDR3 protein: CASSLHVGGGLAGNEQFF
clone size: many
J gene: TRBJ2-1
V gene: TRBV4-3
D gene: TRBD2
CDR3 length: 18

CDR3 DNA: TGCGCCAGCAGCCAAGATCCTAGCGGAAACACAGATACGCAGTATTTT
CDR3 protein: CASSQDPSGNTDTQYF
clone size: few
J gene: TRBJ2-3
V gene: TRBV4-3
D gene: TRBD2
CDR3 length: 16

CDR3 DNA: TGCAGTGCCCCCGGGACTAGGGATATCAATGAGCAGTTCTTC
CDR3 protein: CSAPGTRDINEQFF
clone size: many
J gene: TRBJ2-1
V gene: TRBV20-1
D gene: TRBD2
CDR3 length: 14

CDR3 DNA: TGTGCCAGCAGTGAATCGGGGACAGGGGGCAATGAGCAGTTCTTC
CDR3 protein: CASSESGTGGNEQFF
clone size: many
J gene: TRBJ2-1
V gene: TRBV25-1
D gene: TRBD1
CDR3 length: 15

CDR3 DNA: TGCAGTGCTAGAGAGACTAGTTATGAGCAGTTCTTC
CDR3 protein: CSARETSYEQFF
clone size: -
J gene: TRBJ2-1
V gene: TRBV20-1
D gene: -
CDR3 length: 12

CDR3 DNA: TGCAGCGTTGAAGACGGCGTTAGCTCCTACAATGAGCAGTTCTTC
CDR3 protein: CSVEDGVSSYNEQFF
clone size: many
J gene: TRBJ2-1
V gene: TRBV29-1
D gene: -
CDR3 length: 15

CDR3 DNA: TGTGCCAGTAGTGAGCGGCATCCCGGGATGCAGTACTTC
CDR3 protein: CASSERHPGMQYF
clone size: -
J gene: TRBJ2-7
V gene: TRBV19
D gene: -
CDR3 length: 13

CDR3 DNA: TGTGCCAGCAGCCAAGATAGCCCCGATCGGGGAGGTCAGCCCCAGCATTTT
CDR3 protein: CASSQDSPDRGGQPQHF
clone size: many
J gene: TRBJ1-5
V gene: TRBV3-1
D gene: -
CDR3 length: 17

CDR3 DNA: TGTGCCAGCAGCTTGACAGGGGCGGATCAGCCCCAGCATTTT
CDR3 protein: CASSLTGADQPQHF
clone size: many
J gene: TRBJ1-5
V gene: TRBV7-9
D gene: TRBD1
CDR3 length: 14

CDR3 DNA: TGTGCCAGCAGCTTAGGGGAGGGCAATCAGCCCCAGCATTTT
CDR3 protein: CASSLGEGNQPQHF
clone size: many
J gene: TRBJ1-5
V gene: TRBV7-6
D gene: -
CDR3 length: 14

CDR3 DNA: TGTGCCAGCAGTTTAACGGGGGTCGGCAATTCACCCCTCCACTTT
CDR3 protein: CASSLTGVGNSPLHF
clone size: many
J gene: TRBJ1-6
V gene: TRBV12-3/TRBV12-4
D gene: -
CDR3 length: 15

CDR3 DNA: TGTGCCAGCGGGCGGGACCGTAGCGGGGGAGCCTACAATGAGCAGTTCTTC
CDR3 protein: CASGRDRSGGAYNEQFF
clone size: many
J gene: TRBJ2-1
V gene: TRBV19
D gene: TRBD2
CDR3 length: 17

CDR3 DNA: TGTGCCAGCAGCTTAGGGGGCGTAATGAACACTGAAGCTTTCTTT
CDR3 protein: CASSLGGVMNTEAFF
clone size: many
J gene: TRBJ1-1
V gene: TRBV7-2
D gene: -
CDR3 length: 15

CDR3 DNA: TGTGCCAGACCTCTCTGGAACCAAGAGACCCAGTACTTC
CDR3 protein: CARPLWNQETQYF
clone size: many
J gene: TRBJ2-5
V gene: TRBV11-3
D gene: -
CDR3 length: 13

CDR3 DNA: TGTGCCAGCAGCTTTGGGACAGGGAGAGAGTACAATGAGCAGTTCTTC
CDR3 protein: CASSFGTGREYNEQFF
clone size: many
J gene: TRBJ2-1
V gene: TRBV7-2
D gene: TRBD1
CDR3 length: 16

CDR3 DNA: TGTGCCTGGAGTGTACTAGGGGACAGGTCGTTCTATGGCTACACCTTC
CDR3 protein: CAWSVLGDRSFYGYTF
clone size: many
J gene: TRBJ1-2
V gene: TRBV30
D gene: TRBD1
CDR3 length: 16

CDR3 DNA: TGTGCCAGCAATTCCCCCAGGGCTGTTCGAAACACTGAAGCTTTCTTT
CDR3 protein: CASNSPRAVRNTEAFF
clone size: many
J gene: TRBJ1-1
V gene: TRBV2
D gene: -
CDR3 length: 16

CDR3 DNA: TGTGCCAGCAGCTCCGACAGGGGACGTTACACCGGGGAGCTGTTTTTT
CDR3 protein: CASSSDRGRYTGELFF
clone size: many
J gene: TRBJ2-2
V gene: TRBV12-3/TRBV12-4
D gene: TRBD1
CDR3 length: 16

CDR3 DNA: TGTGCCAGCAGCTTACTAGCGGTCGATACGCAGTATTTT
CDR3 protein: CASSLLAVDTQYF
clone size: few
J gene: TRBJ2-3
V gene: TRBV7-3
D gene: TRBD2
CDR3 length: 13

CDR3 DNA: TGTGCCAGCAGCGTCAGAGCAGGGTCGGAGTTGGACACTGAAGCTTTCTTT
CDR3 protein: CASSVRAGSELDTEAFF
clone size: few
J gene: TRBJ1-1
V gene: TRBV9
D gene: -
CDR3 length: 17

CDR3 DNA: TGCGCCAGCAGCCAAGGAGGAAGGGCCGGACAGGGCGGTTCACCCCTCCACTTT
CDR3 protein: CASSQGGRAGQGGSPLHF
clone size: many
J gene: TRBJ1-6
V gene: TRBV4-1
D gene: TRBD1
CDR3 length: 18

CDR3 DNA: TGTGCCAGCAGCTTTGAGACTAGCGGATTCTACGAGCAGCACTTC
CDR3 protein: CASSFETSGFYEQHF
clone size: few
J gene: TRBJ2-7
V gene: TRBV11-3
D gene: TRBD2
CDR3 length: 15

CDR3 DNA: TGTGCCAGCAGCTCAAAAGGACTAGCGGGAGCTACAGATACGCAGTATTTT
CDR3 protein: CASSSKGLAGATDTQYF
clone size: many
J gene: TRBJ2-3
V gene: TRBV7-6
D gene: TRBD2
CDR3 length: 17

CDR3 DNA: TGTGCCAGTAAAGAGATCCCGACTAGTGACAATGAGCAGTTCTTC
CDR3 protein: CASKEIPTSDNEQFF
clone size: many
J gene: TRBJ2-1
V gene: TRBV19
D gene: -
CDR3 length: 15

CDR3 DNA: TGCAGTGCCGTGGACAGGGGGCTGACTGAAGCTTTCTTT
CDR3 protein: CSAVDRGLTEAFF
clone size: many
J gene: TRBJ1-1
V gene: TRBV20-1
D gene: TRBD1
CDR3 length: 13

CDR3 DNA: TGTGCCAGCAGCGCTTGGACTAGCTTCTACAATGAGCAGTTCTTC
CDR3 protein: CASSAWTSFYNEQFF
clone size: many
J gene: TRBJ2-1
V gene: TRBV12-3/TRBV12-4
D gene: TRBD2
CDR3 length: 15

CDR3 DNA: TGTGCCTGGACCTCTCGGGGAATAATCTCTGAAGCTTTCTTT
CDR3 protein: CAWTSRGIISEAFF
clone size: many
J gene: TRBJ1-1
V gene: TRBV30
D gene: -
CDR3 length: 14

CDR3 DNA: TGCAGTGCTAGAATCGGGACAGGGGCGAACGAGCAGTACTTC
CDR3 protein: CSARIGTGANEQYF
clone size: many
J gene: TRBJ2-7
V gene: TRBV20-1
D gene: TRBD1
CDR3 length: 14

CDR3 DNA: TGCAGCGTTGAAGGTATGCCGAAGGGACCCCACTACAATGAGCAGTTCTTC
CDR3 protein: CSVEGMPKGPHYNEQFF
clone size: many
J gene: TRBJ2-1
V gene: TRBV29-1
D gene: -
CDR3 length: 17

CDR3 DNA: TGTGCCAGCAGCTCGCTTATGGGCGGGGGCTCCTACGAGCAGTACTTC
CDR3 protein: CASSSLMGGGSYEQYF
clone size: few
J gene: TRBJ2-7
V gene: TRBV7-8
D gene: TRBD2
CDR3 length: 16

CDR3 DNA: TGTGCCAGCAGTTACTATAGCGGGATGACCTACGAGCAGTACTTC
CDR3 protein: CASSYYSGMTYEQYF
clone size: -
J gene: TRBJ2-7
V gene: TRBV6-6
D gene: TRBD2
CDR3 length: 15

CDR3 DNA: TGCAGTGCTAGAGTTCCAGGTAGCGGGACCGAGTTCTCGGAGACCCAGTACTTC
CDR3 protein: CSARVPGSGTEFSETQYF
clone size: many
J gene: TRBJ2-5
V gene: TRBV20-1
D gene: TRBD2
CDR3 length: 18

CDR3 DNA: TGTGCCAGCAGCCGGGGACTAGCGGAGTACAATGAGCAGTTCTTC
CDR3 protein: CASSRGLAEYNEQFF
clone size: many
J gene: TRBJ2-1
V gene: TRBV11-1
D gene: TRBD2
CDR3 length: 15

CDR3 DNA: TGTGCCATCCGGGAGAGGGTGCCTGGGGCCAACGTCCTGACTTTC
CDR3 protein: CAIRERVPGANVLTF
clone size: few
J gene: TRBJ2-6
V gene: TRBV10-3
D gene: -
CDR3 length: 15

CDR3 DNA: TGTGCCAGCAGTTACTCGATTAATCGAGGGACAGGGAGGGGGGAGACCCAGTACTTC
CDR3 protein: CASSYSINRGTGRGETQYF
clone size: few
J gene: TRBJ2-5
V gene: TRBV6-5
D gene: TRBD1
CDR3 length: 19

CDR3 DNA: TGTGCCAGCAGCTTAGAGGGACTGAGCACAGATACGCAGTATTTT
CDR3 protein: CASSLEGLSTDTQYF
clone size: many
J gene: TRBJ2-3
V gene: TRBV11-2
D gene: -
CDR3 length: 15

CDR3 DNA: TGCAGTGCAAGCGGCCAGGGTAACACTGAAGCTTTCTTT
CDR3 protein: CSASGQGNTEAFF
clone size: many
J gene: TRBJ1-1
V gene: TRBV20-1
D gene: -
CDR3 length: 13

CDR3 DNA: TGTGCCAGCAGCTCTACCGGGACAGCAGACAATGAGCAGTTCTTC
CDR3 protein: CASSSTGTADNEQFF
clone size: many
J gene: TRBJ2-1
V gene: TRBV5-6
D gene: TRBD1
CDR3 length: 15

CDR3 DNA: TGTGCCAGCAGCCCAATTCAAGGGGGGGGAAGTGCTTTCTTT
CDR3 protein: CASSPIQGGGSAFF
clone size: few
J gene: TRBJ1-1
V gene: TRBV11-2
D gene: -
CDR3 length: 14

CDR3 DNA: TGCGCCAGCAGCTTGGGTGGCAGTGTCAGGCAGTATTTT
CDR3 protein: CASSLGGSVRQYF
clone size: many
J gene: TRBJ2-3
V gene: TRBV5-1
D gene: -
CDR3 length: 13

CDR3 DNA: TGTGCCAGCAGCACCTACAGCGGGAGGGCATACAATGAGCAGTTCTTC
CDR3 protein: CASSTYSGRAYNEQFF
clone size: many
J gene: TRBJ2-1
V gene: TRBV11-2
D gene: TRBD2
CDR3 length: 16

CDR3 DNA: TGTGCCAGCAGCTTAGGACAGATCCAAGAGACCCAGTACTTC
CDR3 protein: CASSLGQIQETQYF
clone size: many
J gene: TRBJ2-5
V gene: TRBV11-3
D gene: -
CDR3 length: 14

CDR3 DNA: TGTGCCAGCAGTGAAGGGGGGCGTGGAAACACCATATATTTT
CDR3 protein: CASSEGGRGNTIYF
clone size: few
J gene: TRBJ1-3
V gene: TRBV2
D gene: -
CDR3 length: 14

CDR3 DNA: TGTGCCAGCAGTCTCGGGACTAGCGGGAGGGCCGTGGTGACAGATACGCAGTATTTT
CDR3 protein: CASSLGTSGRAVVTDTQYF
clone size: few
J gene: TRBJ2-3
V gene: TRBV12-3/TRBV12-4
D gene: TRBD2
CDR3 length: 19